This TCR beta chain is drawn from a study of cytotoxic CD8 clonotypes in ibrutinib-treated CLL. General study results and limits: Baseline clonality was higher than in age-matched healthy donors and moved in step with circulating CD8+ T-cell counts.

With regard to this clone: Its antigen is unidentified.

TCRdb's table, derived via immunoSEQ multiplex PCR, lists solely in-frame clones and lacks some. The sample has just over 200,000 clones; approximately 79% are singletons. CDR3 length: 12 amino acids. From germline, CDR1 is SGHVS and CDR2 FQNEAQ. V shed 5 bases, J shed 6 bases, and the junction held 4 bases outside the gene matches. Extraction of around 2 micrograms of genomic DNA from cryopreserved PBMCs supplied material for TCR beta libraries. The receptor was derived from a human donor with chronic lymphocytic leukemia. The chain couples TRBV7-8 to TRBJ2-7; 7 bases are a match to TRBD1. This sample comprised PBMCs, obtained after 12 months of ibrutinib treatment. The chain's CDR3 is CASSPTGIEQYF. In DNA, the CDR3 is TGTGCCAGCAGCCCGACAGGGATCGAGCAGTACTTC.